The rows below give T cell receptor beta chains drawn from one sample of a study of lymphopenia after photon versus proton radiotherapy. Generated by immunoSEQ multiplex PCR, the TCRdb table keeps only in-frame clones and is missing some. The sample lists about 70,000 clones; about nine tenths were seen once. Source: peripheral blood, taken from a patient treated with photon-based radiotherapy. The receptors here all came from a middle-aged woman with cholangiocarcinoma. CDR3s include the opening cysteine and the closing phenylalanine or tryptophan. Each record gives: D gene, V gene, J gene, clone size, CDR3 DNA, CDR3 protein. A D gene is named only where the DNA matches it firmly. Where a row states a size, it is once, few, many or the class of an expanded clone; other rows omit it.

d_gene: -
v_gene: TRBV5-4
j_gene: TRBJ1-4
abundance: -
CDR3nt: TGTGCCAGCAGCTTTACCCAAGGACAGCCCAATGAAAAACTGTTTTTT
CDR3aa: CASSFTQGQPNEKLFF

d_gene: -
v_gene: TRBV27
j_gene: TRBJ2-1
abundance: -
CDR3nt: TGTGCCACTCACCCAAGGGCGTCGCAGGGCAAGCAGTTCTTC
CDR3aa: CATHPRASQGKQFF

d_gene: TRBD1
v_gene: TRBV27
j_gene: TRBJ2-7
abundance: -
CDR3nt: TGTGCCAGCAGTTTCACCGGGACAGTCTACGAGCAGTACTTC
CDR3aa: CASSFTGTVYEQYF

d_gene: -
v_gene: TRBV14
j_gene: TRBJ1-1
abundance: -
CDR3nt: TGTGCCAGCAGCGAAGGGCCCGGGGGGGACACTGAAGCTTTCTTT
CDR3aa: CASSEGPGGDTEAFF

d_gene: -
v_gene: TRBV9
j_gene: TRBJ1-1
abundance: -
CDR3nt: TGTGCCAGCAGCGTAAAGTGGGCGACTGAAGCTTTCTTT
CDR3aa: CASSVKWATEAFF

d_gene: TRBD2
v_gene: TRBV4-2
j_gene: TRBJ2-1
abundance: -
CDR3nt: TGTGCCAGCAGCCTAACGACAGTAGCGGGAGGGCCGAATGAGCAGTTCTTC
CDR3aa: CASSLTTVAGGPNEQFF

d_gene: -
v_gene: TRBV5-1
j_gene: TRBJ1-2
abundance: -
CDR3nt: TGCGCCAGCAGCCTCCGGAGTGGTGGAACCCTTAACTATGGCTACACCTTC
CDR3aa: CASSLRSGGTLNYGYTF

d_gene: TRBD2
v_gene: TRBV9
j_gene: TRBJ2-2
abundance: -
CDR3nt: TGTGCCAGCAGCACGGGACTAGCGGGAGATGGGTCCGGGGAGCTGTTTTTT
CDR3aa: CASSTGLAGDGSGELFF

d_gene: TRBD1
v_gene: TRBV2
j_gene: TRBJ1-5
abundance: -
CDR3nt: TGTGCCAGCAGTGTAAAGGACAGGTCACAATCGGCCCAGCATTTT
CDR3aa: CASSVKDRSQSAQHF

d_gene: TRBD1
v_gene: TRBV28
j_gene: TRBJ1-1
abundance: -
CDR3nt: TGTGCCAGTCCCCCGGACAGGGGGCCGAACACTGAAGCTTTCTTT
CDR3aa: CASPPDRGPNTEAFF

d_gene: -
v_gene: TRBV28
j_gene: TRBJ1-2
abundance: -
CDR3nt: TGTGCCAGCAGAACCGTGGGTTCCCGGGGCTACACCTTC
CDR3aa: CASRTVGSRGYTF

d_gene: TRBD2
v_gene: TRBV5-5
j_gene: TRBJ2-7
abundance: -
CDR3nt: TGTGCCAGCAGCTTGGAAGGACTAGCGGGAGGGCCCACCTACGAGCAGTACTTC
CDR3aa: CASSLEGLAGGPTYEQYF

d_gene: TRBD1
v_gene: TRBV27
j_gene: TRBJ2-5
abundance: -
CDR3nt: TGTGCCAGCAGTTTGTACAGGGGGCAACAAGAGACCCAGTACTTC
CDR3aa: CASSLYRGQQETQYF

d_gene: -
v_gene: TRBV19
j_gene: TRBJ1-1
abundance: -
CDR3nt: TGTGCCAGTAGTATATCAGCAGGGCGCATGAACACTGAAGCTTTCTTT
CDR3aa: CASSISAGRMNTEAFF

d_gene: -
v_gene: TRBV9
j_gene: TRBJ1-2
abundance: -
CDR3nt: TGTGCCAGCACGGGATTCGAGGGTTATGGCTACACCTTC
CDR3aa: CASTGFEGYGYTF

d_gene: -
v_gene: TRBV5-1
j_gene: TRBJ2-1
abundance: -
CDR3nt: TGCGCCAGCAGCTTGGGGTCGCACATCAATGAGCAGTTCTTC
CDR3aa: CASSLGSHINEQFF

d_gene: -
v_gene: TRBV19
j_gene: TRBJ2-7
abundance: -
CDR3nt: TGTGCCAGTAGCACCCTGCGGGGATCCGAGCAGTACTTC
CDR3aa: CASSTLRGSEQYF

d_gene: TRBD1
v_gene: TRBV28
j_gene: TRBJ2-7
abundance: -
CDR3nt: TGTGCCAGCAGTAGCCCCGGGACAGGGTACTACGAGCAGTACTTC
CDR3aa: CASSSPGTGYYEQYF

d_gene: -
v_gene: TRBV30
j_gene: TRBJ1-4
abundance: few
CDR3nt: TGTGCCTGGAGTGGCACAGCGGAAAAACTGTTTTTT
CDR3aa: CAWSGTAEKLFF

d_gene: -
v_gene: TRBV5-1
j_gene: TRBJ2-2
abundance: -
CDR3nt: TGCGCCAGCAGCTTTTCAGGGAACACCGGGGAGCTGTTTTTT
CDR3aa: CASSFSGNTGELFF

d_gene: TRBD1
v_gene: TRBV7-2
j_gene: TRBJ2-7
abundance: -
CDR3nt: TGTGCCAGCAGCCCAGACAGGGGGTCCTACGAGCAGTACTTC
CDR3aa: CASSPDRGSYEQYF

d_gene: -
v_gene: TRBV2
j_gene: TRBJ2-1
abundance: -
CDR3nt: TGTGCCAGCAGCCCGTATGTAGCAGGTGAGCAGTTCTTC
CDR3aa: CASSPYVAGEQFF

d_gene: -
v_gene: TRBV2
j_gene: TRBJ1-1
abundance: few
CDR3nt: TGTGCCAGCTCGTGGGGAGGGGCTAACACTGAAGCTTTCTTT
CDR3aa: CASSWGGANTEAFF

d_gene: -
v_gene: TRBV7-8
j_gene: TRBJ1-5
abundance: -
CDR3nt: TGTGCCAGCAGCTTAGCTAGTAACAGGGTTTTCAGCAATCAGCCCCAGCATTTT
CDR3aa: CASSLASNRVFSNQPQHF

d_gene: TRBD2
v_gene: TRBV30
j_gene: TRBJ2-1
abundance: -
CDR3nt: TGTGCCTGGAGTGTAGGTTTTAGCGGGGGAAATGAGCAGTTCTTC
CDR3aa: CAWSVGFSGGNEQFF

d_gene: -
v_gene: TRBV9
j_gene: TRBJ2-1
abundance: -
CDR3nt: TGTGCCAGCAGCGTAGGCGGCTCCTACAATGAGCAGTTCTTC
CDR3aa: CASSVGGSYNEQFF

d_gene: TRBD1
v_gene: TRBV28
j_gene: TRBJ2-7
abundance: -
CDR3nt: TGTGCCAGCAGTTGGCCGAGACAGGGGTACGAGCAGTACTTC
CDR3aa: CASSWPRQGYEQYF

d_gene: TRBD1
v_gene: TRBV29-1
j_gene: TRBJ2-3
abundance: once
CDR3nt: TGCAGCGTGGCAGGGACAGGGGGCATGGATACGCAGTATTTT
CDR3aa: CSVAGTGGMDTQYF

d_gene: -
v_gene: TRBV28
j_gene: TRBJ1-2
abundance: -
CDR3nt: TGTGCCAGCAGTTTTGATTCCTCCCGGGGTAACTATGGCTACACCTTC
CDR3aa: CASSFDSSRGNYGYTF

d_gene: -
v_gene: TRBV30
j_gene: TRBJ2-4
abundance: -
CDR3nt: TGTGCCTACGCGGACGGCGAAAACATTCAGTACTTC
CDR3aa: CAYADGENIQYF

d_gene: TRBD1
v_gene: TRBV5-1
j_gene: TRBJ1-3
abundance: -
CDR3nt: TGCGCCAGCAGCTTGGAAGGACAGGGAATAGTTGGAAACACCATATATTTT
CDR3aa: CASSLEGQGIVGNTIYF

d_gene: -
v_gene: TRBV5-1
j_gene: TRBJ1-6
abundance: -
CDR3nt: TGCGCCAGCAGAGCAGGGGAGTTAGTAGGAAATTCACCCCTCCACTTT
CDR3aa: CASRAGELVGNSPLHF

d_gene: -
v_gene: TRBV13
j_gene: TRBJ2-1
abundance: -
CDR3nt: TGTGCCAGCAGCTTAAGAGGCAATGAGCAGTTCTTC
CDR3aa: CASSLRGNEQFF

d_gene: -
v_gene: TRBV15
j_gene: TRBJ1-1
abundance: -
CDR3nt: TGTGCCACCAGCGGCGGGCAGAACACTGAAGCTTTCTTT
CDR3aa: CATSGGQNTEAFF

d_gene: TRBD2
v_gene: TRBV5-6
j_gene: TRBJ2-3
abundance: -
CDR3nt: TGTGCCAGCAGCAAACTAGCGGGAGTAGCGGATACGCAGTATTTT
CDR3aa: CASSKLAGVADTQYF

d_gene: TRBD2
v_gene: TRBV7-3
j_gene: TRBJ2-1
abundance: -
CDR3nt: TGTGCCAGCAGCTCTAGCGGGAGTTCCTTCTACAATGAGCAGTTCTTC
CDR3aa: CASSSSGSSFYNEQFF

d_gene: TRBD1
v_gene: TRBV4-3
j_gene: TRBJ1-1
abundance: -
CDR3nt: TGCGCCAGCAGCCAAATAAGACAGGGACCCATGAACACTGAAGCTTTCTTT
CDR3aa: CASSQIRQGPMNTEAFF

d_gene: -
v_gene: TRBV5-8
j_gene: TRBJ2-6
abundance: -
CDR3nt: TGTGCCAGCAGCCCCCGGGAGAGGACTGGGGCCAACGTCCTGACTTTC
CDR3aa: CASSPRERTGANVLTF

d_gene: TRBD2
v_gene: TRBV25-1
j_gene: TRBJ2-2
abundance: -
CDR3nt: TGTGCCAGCAGTGCGGCGGGACTAGCGGCGGCCGGGGAGCTGTTTTTT
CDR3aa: CASSAAGLAAAGELFF

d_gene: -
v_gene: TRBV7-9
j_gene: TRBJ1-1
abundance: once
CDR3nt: TGTGCCAGCAGCAAACGGACCGTGAACACTGAAGCTTTCTTT
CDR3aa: CASSKRTVNTEAFF

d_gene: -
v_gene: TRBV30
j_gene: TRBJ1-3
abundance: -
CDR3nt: TGTGCCTGGATGGGCCTATCTGGAAACACCATATATTTT
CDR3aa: CAWMGLSGNTIYF

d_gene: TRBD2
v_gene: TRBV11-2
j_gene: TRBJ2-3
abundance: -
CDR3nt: TGTGCCAGCAGCCACGGCGGGGGGGAACTCGGCACAGATACGCAGTATTTT
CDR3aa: CASSHGGGELGTDTQYF

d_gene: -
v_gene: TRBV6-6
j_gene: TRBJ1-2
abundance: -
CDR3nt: TGTGCCAGCAGTTACGTTACGGACGGCTATGGCTACACCTTC
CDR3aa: CASSYVTDGYGYTF

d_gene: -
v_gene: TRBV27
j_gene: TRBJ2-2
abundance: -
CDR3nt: TGTGCCAGCAGTTTCCAGGTTGCCGGGGAGCTGTTTTTT
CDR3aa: CASSFQVAGELFF

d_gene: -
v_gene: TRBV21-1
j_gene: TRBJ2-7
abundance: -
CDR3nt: TGTGCCAGCACGAGGGCAGCGGGTGAAAGCTCCTACGAGCAGTACTTC
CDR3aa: CASTRAAGESSYEQYF

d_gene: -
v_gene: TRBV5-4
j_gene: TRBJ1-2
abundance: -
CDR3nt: TGTGCCAGCAGACCGACAGTTAACTATGGCTACACCTTC
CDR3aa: CASRPTVNYGYTF

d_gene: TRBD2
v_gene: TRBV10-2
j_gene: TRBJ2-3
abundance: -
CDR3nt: TGCGCCAGCAGTGAGTCGACTACGGGGGGTCGAGATACGCAGTATTTT
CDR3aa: CASSESTTGGRDTQYF

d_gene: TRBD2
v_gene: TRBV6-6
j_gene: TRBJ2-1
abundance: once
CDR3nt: TGTGCCAGCAGTCCCCGGGGGGGGCAAGACAATGAGCAGTTCTTC
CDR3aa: CASSPRGGQDNEQFF

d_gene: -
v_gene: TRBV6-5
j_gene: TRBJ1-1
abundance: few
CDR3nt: TGTGCCAGCAGTCCTTGGGCCGACACTGAAGCTTTCTTT
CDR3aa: CASSPWADTEAFF

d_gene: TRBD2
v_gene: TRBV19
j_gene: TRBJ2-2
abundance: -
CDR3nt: TGTGCCAGTCAGACCCCGGGAGGAACTTCTAACACCGGGGAGCTGTTTTTT
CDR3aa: CASQTPGGTSNTGELFF

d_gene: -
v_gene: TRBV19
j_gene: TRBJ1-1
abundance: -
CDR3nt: TGTGCCAGTAGTATAGGGGGGACGGTAAACACTGAAGCTTTCTTT
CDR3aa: CASSIGGTVNTEAFF

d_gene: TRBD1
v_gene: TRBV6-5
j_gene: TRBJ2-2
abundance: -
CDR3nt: TGTGCCAGCAGTTACGACAGGGTAGGAAACACCGGGGAGCTGTTTTTT
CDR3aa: CASSYDRVGNTGELFF

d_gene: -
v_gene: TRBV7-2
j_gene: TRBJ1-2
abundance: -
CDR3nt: TGTGCCAGCAGCTTAGAGAGGGCAGGGGCCCCGGCCTCCTATGGCTACACCTTC
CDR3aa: CASSLERAGAPASYGYTF

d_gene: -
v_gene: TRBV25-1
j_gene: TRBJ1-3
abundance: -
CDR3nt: TGTGCCAGCAGTTCCCCGGGGGGGAATGGAAACACCATATATTTT
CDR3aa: CASSSPGGNGNTIYF

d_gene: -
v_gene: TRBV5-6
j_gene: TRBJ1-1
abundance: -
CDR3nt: TGTGCCAGCAGCTTACAGGGATCTCGGAGCACTGAAGCTTTCTTT
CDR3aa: CASSLQGSRSTEAFF

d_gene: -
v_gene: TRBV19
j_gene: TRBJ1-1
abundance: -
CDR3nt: TGTGCCAGTAGTGACAGGAAAGCTTTCTTT
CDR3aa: CASSDRKAFF

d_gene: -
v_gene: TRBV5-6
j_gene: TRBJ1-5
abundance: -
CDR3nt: TGTGCCAGCAACAACAGGGTTAGCAATCAGCCCCAGCATTTT
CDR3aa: CASNNRVSNQPQHF